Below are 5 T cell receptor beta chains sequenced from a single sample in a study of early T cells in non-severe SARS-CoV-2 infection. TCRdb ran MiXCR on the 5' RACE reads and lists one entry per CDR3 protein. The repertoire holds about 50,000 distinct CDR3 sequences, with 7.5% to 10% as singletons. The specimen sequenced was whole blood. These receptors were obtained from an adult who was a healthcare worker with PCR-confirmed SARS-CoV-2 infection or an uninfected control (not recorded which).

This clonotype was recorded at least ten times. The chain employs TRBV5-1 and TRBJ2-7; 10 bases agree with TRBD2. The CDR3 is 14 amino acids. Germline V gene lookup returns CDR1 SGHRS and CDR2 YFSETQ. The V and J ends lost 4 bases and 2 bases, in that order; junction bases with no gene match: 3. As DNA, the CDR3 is TGCGCCAGCAGCGTAGCGGGAGGTACCTACGAGCAGTACTTC. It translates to CASSVAGGTYEQYF.

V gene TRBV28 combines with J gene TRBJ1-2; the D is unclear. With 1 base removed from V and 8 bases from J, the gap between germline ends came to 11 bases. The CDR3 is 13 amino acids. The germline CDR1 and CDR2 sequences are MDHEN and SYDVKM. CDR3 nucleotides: TGTGCCAGCAGTTTATATTCATACATAGGCTACACCTTC. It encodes CASSLYSYIGYTF.

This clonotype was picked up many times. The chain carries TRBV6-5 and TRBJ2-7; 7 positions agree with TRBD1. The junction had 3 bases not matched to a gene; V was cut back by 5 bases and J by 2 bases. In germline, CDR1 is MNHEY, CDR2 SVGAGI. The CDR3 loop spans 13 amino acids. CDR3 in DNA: TGTGCCAGCAGTGACAGGGTTACCTACGAGCAGTACTTC. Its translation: CASSDRVTYEQYF.

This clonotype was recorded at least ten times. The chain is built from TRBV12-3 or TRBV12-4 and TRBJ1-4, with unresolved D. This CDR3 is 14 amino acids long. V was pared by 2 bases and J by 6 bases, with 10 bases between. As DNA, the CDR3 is TGTGCCAGCAGTTTATCCGGGGTGGATGAAAAACTGTTTTTT. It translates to CASSLSGVDEKLFF.

This CDR3 is CSVESNTNTEAFF. CDR3 DNA sequence: TGCAGCGTTGAAAGTAACACGAACACTGAAGCTTTCTTT. This chain links TRBV29-1 with TRBJ1-1; D is unresolved. Trimming stripped 2 bases from V and 1 base from J, with 8 bases between. Germline lookup yields CDR1 SQVTM and CDR2 ANQGSEA. The CDR3 contains 13 residues.